This record looks at one TCR beta chain sequence and its context. Antigen specificity is unknown. The data derive from a study of Ad26.COV2.S vaccination and SARS-CoV-2 variants. The wider study: Participant was drawn from the COV1001 Ad26.COV2.S trial arm. Study-wide points: Possibly, TCR breadth and depth analyses underestimated total T cell responses. Post-vaccination breadth of spike-specific CD8+ and CD4+ T cell responses was reportedly substantial.

Sequencing was performed with immunoSEQ multiplex PCR; in TCRdb, only in-frame clones are kept and a portion is missing. This table has some 400,000 clones, 75% to 90% appearing once. Trimming pared 2 bases from V and 8 bases from J, leaving 9 bases between. The CDR3 is made up of 13 amino acids. This sample's treatment: some 20 received Ad26.COV2.S at low or high dose, single or two shots; about 5 received placebo; per-sample allocation not given. Day 63 after the first injection of vaccine or placebo was the sampling time. What was given as vaccine was an Ad26 vector encoding Wuhan-strain SARS-CoV-2 spike.

The source of this sequence is a person aged 18-65 years who received the Ad26.COV2.S COVID-19 vaccine or a placebo. Sequencing was performed on peripheral blood, taken in a trial of Ad26.COV2.S vaccine versus placebo. V usage is TRBV12-3 or TRBV12-4 and J usage is TRBJ2-2, with D unresolved. The CDR3 DNA sequence: TGTGCCAGCAGTTTAAATCTTAGGGGGGAGCTGTTTTTT. Its protein is CASSLNLRGELFF.